The T cell receptor (beta chain) described here comes from a study of blood T cells in healthy people across ages. Losses at the gene ends were 4 bases for V and 5 bases for J; bases not matched to a gene: 7. The CDR3 has 14 amino acids. As regards this clonotype: Its specificity is not known.

General study results and limits: Versus aged donors, long-lived donors had higher diversity and more naive CD4+ cells. It was not known whether donors were CMV positive (a possible confounder of expanded clonotype changes).

A second PCR of roughly 7 to 11 cycles used a sample-barcoded 5' primer and a J-beta primer mix. MiXCR was run by TCRdb on the 5' RACE reads, yielding one entry per CDR3 protein. This table has about 540,000 distinct CDR3 sequences, 20% to 30% appearing once. The data also belong to a second study, concerning T cells of mothers and their children. From that study: At a rate of approximately 1.5 ug per 15 ul, cDNA synthesis received all of the extracted RNA. Related pairs of mothers and children showed slightly higher, non-significant overlap versus unrelated pairs.

The V call is TRBV12-3 or TRBV12-4, the J call TRBJ1-2; 7 bases are shared with TRBD1. Sequencing input: blood. This receptor was identified in a boy aged 5 to 17 in good health. CDR3 nucleotides: TGTGCCAGCAGTTCGGGGACAGACTTATATGGCTACACCTTC. Translated, it gives CASSSGTDLYGYTF.